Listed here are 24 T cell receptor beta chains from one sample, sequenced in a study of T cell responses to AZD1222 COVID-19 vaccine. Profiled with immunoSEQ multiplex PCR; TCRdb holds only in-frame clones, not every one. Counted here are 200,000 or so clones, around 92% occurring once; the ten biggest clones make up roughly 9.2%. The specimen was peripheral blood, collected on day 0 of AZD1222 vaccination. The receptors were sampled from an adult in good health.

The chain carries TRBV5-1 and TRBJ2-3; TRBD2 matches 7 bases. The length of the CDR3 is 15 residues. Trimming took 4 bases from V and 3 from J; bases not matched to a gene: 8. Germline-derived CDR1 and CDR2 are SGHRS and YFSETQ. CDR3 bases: TGCGCCAGCAGCCCAGCGGGAAGTGGGACAGATACGCAGTATTTT. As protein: CASSPAGSGTDTQYF.

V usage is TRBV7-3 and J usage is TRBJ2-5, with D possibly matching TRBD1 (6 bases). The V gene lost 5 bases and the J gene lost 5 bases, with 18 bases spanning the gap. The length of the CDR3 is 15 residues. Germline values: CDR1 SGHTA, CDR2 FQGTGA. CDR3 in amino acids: CASSLSGGLLETQYF. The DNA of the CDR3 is TGTGCCAGCAGCCTCAGTGGGGGCCTTCTGGAGACCCAGTACTTC. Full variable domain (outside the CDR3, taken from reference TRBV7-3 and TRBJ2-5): GAGVSQTPSNKVTEKGKYVELRCDPISGHTALYWYRQSLGQGPEFLIYFQGTGAADDSGLPNDRFFAVRPEGSVSTLKIQRTERGDSAVYLCASSLSGGLLETQYFGPGTRLLVL.

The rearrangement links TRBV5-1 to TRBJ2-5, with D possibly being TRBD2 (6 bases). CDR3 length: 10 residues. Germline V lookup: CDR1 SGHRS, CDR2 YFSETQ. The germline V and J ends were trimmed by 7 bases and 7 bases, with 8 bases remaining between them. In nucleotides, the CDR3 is TGCGCCAGCGACGGGGGGACCCAGTACTTC. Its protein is CASDGGTQYF. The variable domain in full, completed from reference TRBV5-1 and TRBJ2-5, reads KAGVTQTPRYLIKTRGQQVTLSCSPISGHRSVSWYQQTPGQGLQFLFEYFSETQRNKGNFPGRFSGRQFSNSRSEMNVSTLELGDSALYLCASDGGTQYFGPGTRLLVL.

In DNA, the CDR3 is TGTGCCAGCAGCGGGGGACTAGCGGACTACAATGAGCAGTTCTTC. Amino acids: CASSGGLADYNEQFF. The J gene is TRBJ2-1, the V gene TRBV5-6; 11 bases fit TRBD2. There are 15 residues in the CDR3. Germline V gene sequence: CDR1 SGHDT, CDR2 YYEEEE. After removal of 4 bases from V and 3 bases from J, the junction contained 3 bases not matched to a gene.

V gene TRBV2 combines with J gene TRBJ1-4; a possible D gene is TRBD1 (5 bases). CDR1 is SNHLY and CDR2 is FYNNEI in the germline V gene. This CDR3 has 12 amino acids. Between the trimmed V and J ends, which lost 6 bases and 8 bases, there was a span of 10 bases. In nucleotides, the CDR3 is TGTGCCAGCAGGCAGGGTTGGGAAAAACTGTTTTTT. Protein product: CASRQGWEKLFF.

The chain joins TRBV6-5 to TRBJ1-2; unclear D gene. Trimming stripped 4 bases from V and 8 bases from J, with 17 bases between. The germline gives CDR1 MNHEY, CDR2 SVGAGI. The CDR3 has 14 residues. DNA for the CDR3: TGTGCCAGCAGTTGGGTTAGTGATCCACTAGGCTACACCTTC. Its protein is CASSWVSDPLGYTF.

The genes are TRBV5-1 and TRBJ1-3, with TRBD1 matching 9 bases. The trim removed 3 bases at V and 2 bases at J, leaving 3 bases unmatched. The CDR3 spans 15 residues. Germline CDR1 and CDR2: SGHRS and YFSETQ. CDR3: CASSSGTGTGNTIYF. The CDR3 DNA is TGCGCCAGCAGCTCCGGGACAGGGACTGGAAACACCATATATTTT.

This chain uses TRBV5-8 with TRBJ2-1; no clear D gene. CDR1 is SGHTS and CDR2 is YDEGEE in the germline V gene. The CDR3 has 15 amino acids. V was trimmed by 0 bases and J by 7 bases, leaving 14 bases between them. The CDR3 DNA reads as TGTGCCAGCAGCTTGGGTCGGATAGTCCAAAATGAGCAGTTCTTC. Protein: CASSLGRIVQNEQFF.

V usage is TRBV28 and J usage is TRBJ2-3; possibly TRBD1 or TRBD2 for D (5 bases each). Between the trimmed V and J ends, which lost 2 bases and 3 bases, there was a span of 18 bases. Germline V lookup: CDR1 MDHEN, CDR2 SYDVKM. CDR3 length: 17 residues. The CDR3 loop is CASSLMGRAAQTDTQYF. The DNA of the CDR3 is TGTGCCAGCAGTTTAATGGGGCGGGCCGCTCAGACAGATACGCAGTATTTT.

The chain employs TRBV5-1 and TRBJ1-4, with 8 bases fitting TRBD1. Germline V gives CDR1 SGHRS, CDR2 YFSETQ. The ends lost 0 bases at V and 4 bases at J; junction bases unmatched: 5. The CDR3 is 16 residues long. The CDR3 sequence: CASSLGQGRVNEKLFF. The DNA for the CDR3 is TGCGCCAGCAGCTTGGGACAGGGGCGGGTTAATGAAAAACTGTTTTTT. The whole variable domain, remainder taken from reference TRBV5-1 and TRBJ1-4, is KAGVTQTPRYLIKTRGQQVTLSCSPISGHRSVSWYQQTPGQGLQFLFEYFSETQRNKGNFPGRFSGRQFSNSRSEMNVSTLELGDSALYLCASSLGQGRVNEKLFFGSGTQLSVL.

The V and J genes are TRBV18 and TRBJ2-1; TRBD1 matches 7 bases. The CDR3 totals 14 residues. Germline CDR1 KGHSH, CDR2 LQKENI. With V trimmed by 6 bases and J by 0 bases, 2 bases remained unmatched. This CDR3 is CASSRGSSYNEQFF. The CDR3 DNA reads TGTGCCAGCTCCAGGGGGAGCTCCTACAATGAGCAGTTCTTC.

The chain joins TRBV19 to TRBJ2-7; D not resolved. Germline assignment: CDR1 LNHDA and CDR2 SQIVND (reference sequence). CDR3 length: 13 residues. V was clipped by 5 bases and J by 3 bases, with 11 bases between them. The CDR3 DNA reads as TGTGCCAGTAGTCAAAGTGGCGGCTACGAGCAGTACTTC. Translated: CASSQSGGYEQYF.

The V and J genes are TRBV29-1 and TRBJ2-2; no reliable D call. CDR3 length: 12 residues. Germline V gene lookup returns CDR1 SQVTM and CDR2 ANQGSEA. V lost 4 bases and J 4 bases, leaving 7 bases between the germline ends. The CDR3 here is CSVVQATGELFF. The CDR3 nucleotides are TGCAGCGTTGTTCAGGCCACCGGGGAGCTGTTTTTT.

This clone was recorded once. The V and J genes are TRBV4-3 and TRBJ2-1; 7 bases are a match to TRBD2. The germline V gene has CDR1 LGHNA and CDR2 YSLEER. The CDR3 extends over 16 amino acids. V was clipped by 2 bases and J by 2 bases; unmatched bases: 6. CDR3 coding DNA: TGCGCCAGCAGCCAATTTACCAGCGGGACCTACAATGAGCAGTTCTTC. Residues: CASSQFTSGTYNEQFF.

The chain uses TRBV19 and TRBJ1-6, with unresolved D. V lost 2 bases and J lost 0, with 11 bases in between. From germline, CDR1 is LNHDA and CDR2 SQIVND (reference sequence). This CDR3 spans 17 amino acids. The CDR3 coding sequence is TGTGCCAGTAGTATAACCACACCGAGCTCCTATAATTCACCCCTCCACTTT. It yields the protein CASSITTPSSYNSPLHF.

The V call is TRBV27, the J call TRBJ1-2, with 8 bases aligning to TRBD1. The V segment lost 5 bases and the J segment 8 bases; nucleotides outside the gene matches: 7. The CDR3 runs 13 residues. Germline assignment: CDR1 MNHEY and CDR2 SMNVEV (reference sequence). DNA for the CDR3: TGTGCCAGCAGTCTCGACAGGGGTTACGGCTACACCTTC. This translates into CASSLDRGYGYTF.

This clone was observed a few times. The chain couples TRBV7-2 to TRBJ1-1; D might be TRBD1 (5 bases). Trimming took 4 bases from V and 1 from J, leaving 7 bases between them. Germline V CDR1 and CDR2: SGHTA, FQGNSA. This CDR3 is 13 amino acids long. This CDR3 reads CASSWDGNTEAFF. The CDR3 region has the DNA TGTGCCAGCAGCTGGGACGGGAACACTGAAGCTTTCTTT.

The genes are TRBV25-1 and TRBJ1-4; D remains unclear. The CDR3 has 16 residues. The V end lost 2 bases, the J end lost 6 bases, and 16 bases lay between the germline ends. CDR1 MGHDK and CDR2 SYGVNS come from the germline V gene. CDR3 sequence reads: CASSEGQFPGYEKLFF. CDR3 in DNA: TGTGCCAGCAGTGAAGGCCAGTTCCCGGGCTATGAAAAACTGTTTTTT.

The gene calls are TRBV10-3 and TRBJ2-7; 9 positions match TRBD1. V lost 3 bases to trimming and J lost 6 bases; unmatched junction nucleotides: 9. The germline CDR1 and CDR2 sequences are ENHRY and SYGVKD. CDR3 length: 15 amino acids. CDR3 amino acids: CAISELDRGRLEQYF. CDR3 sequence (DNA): TGTGCCATCAGTGAACTGGACAGGGGACGCCTCGAGCAGTACTTC.

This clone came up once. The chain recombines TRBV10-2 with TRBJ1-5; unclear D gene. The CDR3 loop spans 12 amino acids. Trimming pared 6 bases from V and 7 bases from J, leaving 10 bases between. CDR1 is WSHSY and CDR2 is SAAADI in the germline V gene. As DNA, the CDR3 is TGCGCCAGCAGCTCCTCCCCCCAGCCCCAGCATTTT. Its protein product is CASSSSPQPQHF.

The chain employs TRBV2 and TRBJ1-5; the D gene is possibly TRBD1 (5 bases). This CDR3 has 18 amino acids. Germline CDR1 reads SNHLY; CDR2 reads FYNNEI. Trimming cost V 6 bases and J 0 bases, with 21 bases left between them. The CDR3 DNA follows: TGTGCCAGCAGCCCAGGACTACCGGGGGATTATAGCAATCAGCCCCAGCATTTT. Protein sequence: CASSPGLPGDYSNQPQHF.

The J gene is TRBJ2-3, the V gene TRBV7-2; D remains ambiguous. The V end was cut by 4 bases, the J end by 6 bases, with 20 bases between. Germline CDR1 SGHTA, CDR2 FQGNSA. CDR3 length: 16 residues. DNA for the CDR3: TGTGCCAGCAGCTCCCGTCGAGATAACCAGATGGATACGCAGTATTTT. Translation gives CASSSRRDNQMDTQYF.

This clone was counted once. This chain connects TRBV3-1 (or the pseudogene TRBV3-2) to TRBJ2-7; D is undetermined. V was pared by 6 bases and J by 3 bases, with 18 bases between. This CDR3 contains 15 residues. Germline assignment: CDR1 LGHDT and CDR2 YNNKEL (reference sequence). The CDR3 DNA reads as TGTGCCAGCAGTCGTGGGGTACCCACGAACTACGAGCAGTACTTC. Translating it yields CASSRGVPTNYEQYF.

The CDR3 DNA follows: TGTGCCAGCTCTGAAGGCGCCCTGCCCGGAAAGGAGACCCAGTACTTC. Protein: CASSEGALPGKETQYF. V usage is TRBV6-1 and J usage is TRBJ2-5; no definite D call. CDR1 is MNHNS, CDR2 SASEGT, per germline. The V gene lost 8 bases and the J gene lost 5 bases, with 24 bases spanning the gap. The CDR3 is 16 amino acids.